This TCR beta chain was captured by sequencing in a study of cytomegalovirus exposure and HLA in healthy donors. Study at large: One earlier analysis, a look at 200 million or so T cells, found some 110 million unique TCR beta sequences.

Of note for this clone: Antigen specificity is unknown.

General observations from the study: About 90% or about 30% of the time was how often most TCR beta V segments were productive, according to an earlier analysis.

The PCR employed 60 Vbeta primers together with 13 Jbeta primers. Here immunoSEQ multiplex PCR was the method, and the copy in TCRdb shows in-frame clones only, minus some. The sample lists tens of thousands of clones; 81% were seen once. V was trimmed by 4 bases and J by 0 bases, leaving 13 bases between them. Germline CDR1 reads SGHNT; CDR2 reads YYREEE (reference sequence). This CDR3 has 16 residues. The sequence came from a woman aged 40 to 55 in good health and CMV-seronegative. The genes are TRBV5-4 and TRBJ1-4; D is undetermined. The sample consisted of PBMCs. This CDR3 reads CASSLGGASTNEKLFF. The DNA for the CDR3 is TGTGCCAGCAGCCTCGGAGGAGCCTCAACTAATGAAAAACTGTTTTTT.